This T cell receptor (beta chain) comes out of a study of cytomegalovirus exposure and HLA in healthy donors. About the research overall: Early released data had tens of millions of unique TCRs, all coming from HLA-typed donors. The study, taken as a whole, reports: For most TCR beta V segments, an earlier analysis put the productive rate at about 90% or about 30% of the time. A later look showed TCR association rates differing by HLA locus, highest for DRB1 and lowest for HLA-C.

Turning to this clone: Its cognate antigen is unknown.

Trimming left V 0 bases short and J 3 bases short, with 12 bases between. This CDR3 region has 15 residues. Germline CDR1 is SGHRS and CDR2 is YFSETQ. 60 Vbeta and 13 Jbeta primers were used in PCR. Some clones are missing from TCRdb's copy, which holds only in-frame ones; the method was immunoSEQ multiplex PCR. The sample holds 85,000 to 100,000 clones, around 82% seen once. Unrecorded immune exposure was likely among donors, who were nominally healthy when sampled. This TCR came from an older woman in good health and CMV-seronegative. Sequenced input: PBMCs. The rearrangement joins TRBV5-1 to TRBJ1-2, with D unresolved. The CDR3 DNA reads TGCGCCAGCAGCTTGGGCGGTCTGGTTGACTATGGCTACACCTTC. It specifies CASSLGGLVDYGYTF.